This is a list of T cell receptor beta chains from one sample in a study of T cell changes during pregnancy in multiple sclerosis. Produced via immunoSEQ multiplex PCR; TCRdb's table is partial and in-frame only. Among over 50,000 clones listed, 88% were seen once. Sequenced here: peripheral blood, sampled in the first trimester of pregnancy. These receptors came from a female donor with multiple sclerosis, enrolled in a pregnancy study. Each CDR3 is given without its conserved first and last residue.

v_call | cdr3_length | cdr3_aa
TRBV6-1 | 11 | ATQSGSNNEQF
TRBV4-2 | 11 | ASSAESTDTQY
TRBV6-1 | 13 | ASTEGAYSNQPQH
TRBV9 | 13 | ASRREGPVNNEQF
TRBV19 | 11 | ASSAGGRYEQY
TRBV19 | 13 | ASSLAVTSTDTQY
TRBV4-3 | 13 | ASSQAPGSHTEAF
TRBV7-9 | 13 | ASSLLPSGTGELF
TRBV18 | 13 | ASSQGTSGAYEQY
TRBV4-1 | 16 | ASSQEQVTFANTGELF
TRBV5-1 | 12 | ASSFWGLGETQY
TRBV27 | 13 | ASSPRVSSYNEQF
TRBV2 | 13 | ASSEDGRMDQPQH
TRBV2 | 15 | ASSGVLWIGTRGEQY
TRBV4-3 | 16 | ASSQASPNLQGYYGYT
TRBV27 | 15 | ASSPWGQGFNTGELF
TRBV19 | 14 | ASSINGGTVGNTIY
TRBV7-3 | 12 | ASSPSGSPDTQY
TRBV19 | 12 | ASMQNDRDTEAF
TRBV12-5 | 17 | ASGLFSTASGKSYNEQF
TRBV2 | 12 | ASSEGGVGNEQF
TRBV10-3 | 13 | AISVRTGIYNEQF
TRBV30 | 14 | AWSVSRDFLRREQF
TRBV12-5 | 12 | ASGLSGSADTQY
TRBV19 | 13 | ASSIVDRVGETQY
TRBV5-1 | 13 | ASSSGTGEFQPQH
TRBV5-1 | 14 | ASSLGPGQGAYEQY
TRBV5-1 | 13 | ASTQTGVKPYEQY
TRBV19 | 13 | ASSIDQVGADTQY
TRBV2 | 12 | ASSERGTNTEAF
TRBV7-6 | 16 | ASSPRLAGGPDTDTQY
TRBV5-1 | 15 | ASSGGLAGGRWETQY
TRBV2 | 11 | ASSAGQVQKLF
TRBV12-5 | 8 | ASWSGELF
TRBV27 | 10 | ASSSRDRVNT